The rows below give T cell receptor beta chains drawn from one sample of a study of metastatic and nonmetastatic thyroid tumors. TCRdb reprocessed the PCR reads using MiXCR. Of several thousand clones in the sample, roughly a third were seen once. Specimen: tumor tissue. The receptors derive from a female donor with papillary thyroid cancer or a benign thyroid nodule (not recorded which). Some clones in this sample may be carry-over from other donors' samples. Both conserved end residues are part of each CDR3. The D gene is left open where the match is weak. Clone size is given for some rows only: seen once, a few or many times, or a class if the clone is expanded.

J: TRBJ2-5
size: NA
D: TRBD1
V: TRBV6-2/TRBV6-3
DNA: TGTGCCAGCAGAAAACAGGGGGCAGGAGAGACCCAGTACTTC
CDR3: CASRKQGAGETQYF

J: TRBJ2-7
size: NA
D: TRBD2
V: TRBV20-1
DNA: TGCAGTGCTAGACCCCTAGCGGGAGGATATAGCTCCTACGAGCAGTACTTC
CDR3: CSARPLAGGYSSYEQYF

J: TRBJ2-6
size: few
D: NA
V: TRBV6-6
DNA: TGTGCCAGCAGTTTATGGGGGAGAAGTTTTGGGGCCAACGTCCTGACTTTC
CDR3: CASSLWGRSFGANVLTF

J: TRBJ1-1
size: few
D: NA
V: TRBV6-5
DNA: TGTGCCAGCAGTTATCCGCCCCCCGAAGCTTTCTTT
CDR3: CASSYPPPEAFF

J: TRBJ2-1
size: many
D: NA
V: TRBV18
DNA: TGTGCCAGCTCACCACTTAAGTCCTCTGAGAATGAGCAGTTCTTC
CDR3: CASSPLKSSENEQFF

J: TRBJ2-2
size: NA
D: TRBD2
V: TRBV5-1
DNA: TGCGCCAGCAGCTTGAGGCTAGCGGGTAACACCGGGGAGCTGTTTTTT
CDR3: CASSLRLAGNTGELFF

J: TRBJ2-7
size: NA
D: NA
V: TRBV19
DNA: TGTGCCAGTTGGGGGTCGGACGAGCAGTACTTC
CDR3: CASWGSDEQYF

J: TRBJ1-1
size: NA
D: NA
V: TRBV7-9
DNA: TGTGCCAGCAGCTTAGGGGCGGGTGAAGCTTTCTTT
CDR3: CASSLGAGEAFF

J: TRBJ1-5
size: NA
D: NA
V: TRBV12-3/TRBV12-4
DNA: TGTGCCAGCAGGATGGACAGCGCCCGACAGCCCCAGCATTTT
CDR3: CASRMDSARQPQHF

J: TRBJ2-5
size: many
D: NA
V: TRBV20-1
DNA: TGCAGTGCTACCCTAGAATACAGGGATCAAGAGACCCAGTACTTC
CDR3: CSATLEYRDQETQYF

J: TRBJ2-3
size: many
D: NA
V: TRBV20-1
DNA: TGCAGTGCTAAACTGACTACGCCTCAGGATACGCAGTATTTT
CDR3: CSAKLTTPQDTQYF